Shown below are 11 T cell receptor beta chains from a single sample sequenced in a study of T-cell memory formation after mild COVID-19. TCRdb ran MiXCR on the 5' RACE reads and lists one entry per CDR3 protein. The table shows 260,000 or so distinct CDR3 sequences, with over 15% occurring only once. The sequenced sample was PBMCs or a T cell subset sorted from them (not recorded which). The receptors come from a man between 18 and 35 years old who had mild COVID-19 (a few samples of this study predate the infection). Cell type and time point are not known.

This clonotype showed up many times. This chain connects TRBV7-9 to TRBJ2-5, with a possible D match to TRBD1 (6 bases). V lost 2 bases, J lost 4 bases, and 11 bases lay in between. The CDR3 contains 14 residues. CDR1 is SEHNR, CDR2 FQNEAQ, per germline (reference sequence). CDR3 residues: CASSLLGRGETQYF. CDR3 DNA sequence: TGTGCCAGCAGCTTACTTGGCAGGGGAGAGACCCAGTACTTC.

This clonotype was counted at least ten times. The chain uses TRBV6-6 and TRBJ2-3, with 7 bases identical to TRBD2. The CDR3 has 15 residues. The ends lost 6 bases at V and 2 bases at J; junction bases unmatched: 8. Looked up from germline, CDR1 is MNHNY and CDR2 is SVGAGI (reference sequence). The CDR3 DNA is TGTGCCAGCAGCCCACGGGGAGGGAACACAGATACGCAGTATTTT. Encoded protein: CASSPRGGNTDTQYF.

The rearrangement joins TRBV18 to TRBJ1-2; TRBD1 matches 12 bases. V shed 3 bases, J shed 4 bases, and the junction held 3 bases outside the gene matches. This CDR3 region has 15 residues. Germline CDR1 reads KGHSH; CDR2 reads LQKENI. The CDR3 loop reads CASSPGTGGSYGYTF. The CDR3 region has the DNA TGTGCCAGCTCACCGGGGACAGGGGGCAGCTATGGCTACACCTTC.

This clonotype was counted a few times. The chain has TRBV9 and TRBJ2-5, with a weak D call TRBD2 (5 bases). The germline V gene has CDR1 SGDLS and CDR2 YYNGEE. The V end lost 3 bases, the J end lost 7 bases, and 16 bases lay between the germline ends. The CDR3 totals 14 residues. Here the CDR3 reads CASSAQPGSGTQYF. CDR3 bases: TGTGCCAGCAGCGCCCAGCCGGGATCGGGGACCCAGTACTTC. The entire variable domain, with the rest obtained from reference TRBV9 and TRBJ2-5, is as follows: DSGVTQTPKHLITATGQRVTLRCSPRSGDLSVYWYQQSLDQGLQFLIQYYNGEERAKGNILERFSAQQFPDLHSELNLSSLELGDSALYFCASSAQPGSGTQYFGPGTRLLVL.

This clonotype was counted a few times. The chain couples TRBV10-3 to TRBJ2-5; 8 nucleotides align to TRBD2. The CDR3 is made up of 14 amino acids. The germline V gene has CDR1 ENHRY and CDR2 SYGVKD. The J segment lost 4 bases and the V segment lost 5 bases, leaving 6 bases of the junction unmatched. As DNA, the CDR3 is TGTGCCATCAGTAACACCGCGGGGGGAGAGACCCAGTACTTC. This sequence encodes CAISNTAGGETQYF.

This clonotype occurred a few times. The V and J genes are TRBV12-3 or TRBV12-4 and TRBJ1-5; D not resolved. The CDR3 consists of 11 residues. Deletions cut 5 bases from V and 10 bases from J, with 9 bases between. The CDR3 spells CASSPSFPQHF. The DNA of the CDR3 is TGTGCCAGCAGTCCGTCGTTCCCCCAGCATTTT.

This chain joins TRBV6-2 or TRBV6-3 and TRBJ2-1; D not resolved. The CDR3 has 12 amino acids. CDR1 and CDR2 from the germline V gene are MNHEY and SVGEGT. V was pared by 5 bases and J by 10 bases, with 12 bases between. CDR3 nucleotides: TGTGCCAGCAGTCGTCCATTATGGGAGCAGTTCTTC. It translates to CASSRPLWEQFF.

The chain uses TRBV20-1 and TRBJ2-5, with TRBD2 matching 9 bases. The germline gives CDR1 DFQATT, CDR2 SNEGSKA (reference sequence). V was clipped by 3 bases and J by 5 bases; unmatched bases: 7. The CDR3 is made up of 14 amino acids. The CDR3 nucleotides are TGCAGTGCTAGCGAGGGACTAGCTTCGGAGACCCAGTACTTC. Its translation: CSASEGLASETQYF.

The chain employs TRBV2 and TRBJ2-3; unclear D gene. Germline values: CDR1 SNHLY, CDR2 FYNNEI. The V end was cut by 7 bases, the J end by 2 bases, with 4 bases between. The CDR3 sequence is 11 residues long. The CDR3 DNA sequence: TGTGCCAGCATGTCCACAGATACGCAGTATTTT. Protein sequence: CASMSTDTQYF. Drawing the rest from reference TRBV2 and TRBJ2-3, the complete variable domain is EPEVTQTPSHQVTQMGQEVILRCVPISNHLYFYWYRQILGQKVEFLVSFYNNEISEKSEIFDDQFSVERPDGSNFTLKIRSTKLEDSAMYFCASMSTDTQYFGPGTRLTVL.

The CDR3 is CASSSADTGFINEQFF. CDR3 nucleotides: TGTGCCAGCAGCTCGGCCGACACAGGGTTTATCAATGAGCAGTTCTTC. The chain recombines TRBV11-2 with TRBJ2-1, with D maybe TRBD1 (6 bases). CDR1 is SGHAT and CDR2 is FQNNGV in the germline V gene. V was trimmed by 4 bases and J by 6 bases, leaving 19 bases between them. The CDR3 is made up of 16 amino acids.

The gene calls are TRBV4-3 and TRBJ2-3; 14 bases match TRBD2. Germline CDR1 reads LGHNA; CDR2 reads YSLEER. CDR3 size: 17 residues. J was trimmed by 10 bases and V by 4 bases; bases with no gene match: 13. The CDR3: CASSLHVGTSGGWAQYF. The CDR3, as DNA: TGCGCCAGCAGCCTCCATGTGGGGACTAGCGGGGGATGGGCGCAGTATTTT.